These T cell receptor beta chains were read from a single sample in a study of blood T cells in healthy people across ages. TCRdb re-called the 5' RACE reads through MiXCR, storing one row per CDR3 protein. The sample has approximately 900,000 distinct CDR3 sequences; roughly 50% are singletons. The sequencing sample was made of blood. Receptors were obtained from a man aged 30-40 years in good health. CDR3s include the opening cysteine and the closing phenylalanine or tryptophan. D genes are given only for firm matches. Clone size is shown for a subset of rows, as once, few, many or a class of expanded clone.

j_call	clone_size	d_call	v_call	cdr3_aa	cdr3_nt
TRBJ2-3	-	-	TRBV29-1	CSVEVSGSEDTQYF	TGCAGCGTTGAGGTTAGCGGAAGTGAAGATACGCAGTATTTT
TRBJ2-3	-	-	TRBV25-1	CASSEPGPISTDTQYF	TGTGCCAGCAGTGAGCCCGGGCCTATAAGCACAGATACGCAGTATTTT
TRBJ2-7	few	-	TRBV6-1	CASSTRTESYEQYF	TGTGCCAGCAGTACTCGGACAGAATCCTACGAGCAGTACTTC
TRBJ2-5	many	-	TRBV12-3/TRBV12-4	CASSSTGSGETQYF	TGTGCCAGCAGTTCTACAGGGTCCGGAGAGACCCAGTACTTC
TRBJ1-2	-	-	TRBV25-1	CASSDEDRQFHYGYTF	TGTGCCAGCAGTGACGAAGATCGACAGTTCCACTATGGCTACACCTTC
TRBJ2-4	-	-	TRBV2	CASSEMAPAKNIQYF	TGTGCCAGCAGTGAAATGGCACCAGCCAAAAACATTCAGTACTTC
TRBJ2-7	-	TRBD1	TRBV4-3	CASSQDSDRGYEQYF	TGCGCCAGCAGCCAAGATAGTGACAGGGGCTACGAGCAGTACTTC
TRBJ2-1	few	-	TRBV5-1	CASSLAGGMAYNEQFF	TGCGCCAGCAGCTTGGCCGGTGGTATGGCCTACAATGAGCAGTTCTTC
TRBJ2-3	-	TRBD2	TRBV24-1	CATSDFGAGGAADTQYF	TGTGCCACCAGTGATTTCGGTGCGGGGGGTGCGGCAGATACGCAGTATTTT
TRBJ2-1	few	TRBD1	TRBV3-1	CASSQVRDSNNEQFF	TGTGCCAGCAGCCAAGTACGGGACAGCAACAATGAGCAGTTCTTC
TRBJ2-4	-	-	TRBV6-2/TRBV6-3	CATERGTGDIQYF	TGTGCCACCGAAAGGGGCACCGGGGACATTCAGTACTTC
TRBJ2-1	-	-	TRBV7-9	CASSLQGFDNEQFF	TGTGCCAGCAGCTTACAGGGGTTTGACAATGAGCAGTTCTTC
TRBJ2-5	-	TRBD2	TRBV11-3	CASRSQRGGLETQYF	TGTGCCAGCAGGTCCCAGCGGGGGGGCCTAGAGACCCAGTACTTC
TRBJ2-5	-	TRBD2	TRBV6-1	CASNMNQAGRETQYF	TGTGCCAGCAACATGAACCAAGCGGGGAGGGAGACCCAGTACTTC
TRBJ2-7	-	-	TRBV3-1	CASSPGDSAFYEQYF	TGTGCCAGCAGCCCTGGCGACAGTGCCTTCTACGAGCAGTACTTC
TRBJ2-4	few	TRBD2	TRBV4-3	CASSQERRRGVTKNIQYF	TGCGCCAGCAGCCAAGAAAGAAGGCGGGGGGTGACCAAAAACATTCAGTACTTC
TRBJ1-3	-	-	TRBV12-3/TRBV12-4	CAVLSGFSGNTIYF	TGTGCCGTACTTTCCGGGTTCTCTGGAAACACCATATATTTT
TRBJ1-1	many	TRBD1	TRBV27	CASSSRGGTEAFF	TGTGCCAGCAGTTCCAGGGGGGGGACTGAAGCTTTCTTT
TRBJ2-7	few	-	TRBV6-1	CASSSFRAAYEQYF	TGTGCCAGCAGTTCTTTCCGGGCCGCCTACGAGCAGTACTTC
TRBJ1-2	-	-	TRBV20-1	CSARDQGLNYGYTF	TGCAGTGCTAGAGATCAGGGATTAAACTATGGCTACACCTTC
TRBJ1-2	-	-	TRBV4-1	CASSQGRDRYGYTF	TGCGCCAGCAGCCAAGGGAGGGATCGGTATGGCTACACCTTC
TRBJ2-5	-	TRBD1	TRBV6-6	CASLTGASEQYF	TGTGCCAGCCTGACAGGGGCTTCTGAGCAGTACTTC
TRBJ1-5	-	-	TRBV6-1	CASSPGGSGERFNQPQHF	TGTGCCAGCAGTCCCGGAGGGTCCGGGGAGCGGTTCAATCAGCCCCAGCATTTT
TRBJ2-7	-	-	TRBV4-3	CASSQEAGRSYEQYF	TGCGCCAGCAGCCAAGAAGCAGGGAGGTCCTACGAGCAGTACTTC
TRBJ2-1	few	TRBD2	TRBV6-1	CASSGNNGGVAYNEQFF	TGTGCCAGCAGTGGAAATAACGGGGGGGTCGCCTACAATGAGCAGTTCTTC
TRBJ1-1	few	-	TRBV30	CAWSRRQNTEAFF	TGTGCCTGGAGCCGTCGACAGAACACTGAAGCTTTCTTT
TRBJ1-5	-	TRBD1	TRBV4-1	CASSQGPETGVLNQPQHF	TGCGCCAGCAGCCAAGGTCCCGAGACAGGGGTTCTCAATCAGCCCCAGCATTTT
TRBJ2-3	many	-	TRBV5-1	CASSFQGQFDTQYF	TGCGCCAGCAGCTTCCAGGGCCAGTTCGATACGCAGTATTTT
TRBJ2-7	-	-	TRBV4-3	CASSQDRSGVYEQYF	TGCGCCAGCAGCCAAGATCGGTCAGGGGTATACGAGCAGTACTTC
TRBJ2-2	-	-	TRBV20-1	CSAGFNTGELFF	TGCAGTGCTGGGTTTAACACCGGGGAGCTGTTTTTT
TRBJ1-2	many	-	TRBV27	CASSLRGAENGYTF	TGTGCCAGCAGTTTAAGGGGCGCGGAGAATGGCTACACCTTC
TRBJ1-1	many	-	TRBV5-1	CASSADGLGTEAFF	TGCGCCAGCAGCGCCGACGGGTTGGGCACTGAAGCTTTCTTT
TRBJ1-2	few	-	TRBV29-1	CSVEIRWSRENYGYTF	TGCAGCGTTGAGATTAGGTGGAGCAGGGAAAACTATGGCTACACCTTC
TRBJ2-3	many	-	TRBV7-2	CASSLPGDTQYF	TGTGCCAGCAGTTTACCAGGAGATACGCAGTATTTT
TRBJ2-3	-	TRBD2	TRBV9	CASSPLAGRGTDTQYF	TGTGCCAGCAGCCCCCTAGCGGGGCGCGGAACAGATACGCAGTATTTT
TRBJ2-1	-	TRBD2	TRBV5-1	CASSLPGTSGSAYNEQFF	TGCGCCAGCAGCTTGCCCGGGACTAGCGGGAGTGCATACAATGAGCAGTTCTTC
TRBJ2-7	-	-	TRBV20-1	CSARVGSGRESQYF	TGCAGTGCTAGAGTTGGTAGCGGAAGAGAGTCCCAGTACTTC
TRBJ2-7	once	-	TRBV28	CASRGASQGEQYF	TGTGCCAGCAGGGGGGCAAGTCAGGGAGAGCAGTACTTC
TRBJ1-4	-	-	TRBV6-1	CASSERDEKLFF	TGTGCCAGCAGTGAACGGGATGAAAAACTGTTTTTT
TRBJ1-2	-	-	TRBV18	CASSAGDNRDYGYTF	TGTGCCAGCTCGGCCGGAGACAATCGGGACTATGGCTACACCTTC
TRBJ2-7	many	TRBD1	TRBV4-1	CASSPQGAGTTSSYEQYF	TGCGCCAGCAGCCCACAGGGGGCCGGAACCACCAGCTCCTACGAGCAGTACTTC
TRBJ2-1	once	-	TRBV6-6	CASSYSTGLKIEQFF	TGTGCCAGCAGTTACTCTACGGGCCTGAAGATAGAGCAGTTCTTC
TRBJ2-4	-	-	TRBV7-2	CASSLDLEASNLAKNIQYF	TGTGCCAGCAGCTTAGATCTCGAGGCTAGCAACTTAGCCAAAAACATTCAGTACTTC
TRBJ2-7	-	TRBD2	TRBV12-3/TRBV12-4	CASSPGLAASYNEQYF	TGTGCCAGCAGTCCGGGACTAGCGGCGTCCTACAATGAGCAGTACTTC
TRBJ1-1	-	-	TRBV5-1	CASSLFGRNTEAFF	TGCGCCAGCAGCTTGTTCGGCCGGAACACTGAAGCTTTCTTT
TRBJ1-1	few	-	TRBV6-2/TRBV6-3	CASSSKWIRNTEAFF	TGTGCCAGCAGTTCCAAGTGGATACGGAACACTGAAGCTTTCTTT
TRBJ2-5	once	TRBD2	TRBV7-2	CASSLDGGGACF	TGTGCCAGCAGCTTAGACGGCGGGGGGGCGTGCTTC
TRBJ2-7	-	-	TRBV14	CASSREGYRQYF	TGTGCCAGCAGCCGAGAAGGTTACCGGCAGTACTTC
TRBJ2-5	-	TRBD1	TRBV7-2	CASSSDRVGETQYF	TGTGCCAGCAGCTCAGACAGGGTGGGGGAGACCCAGTACTTC
TRBJ1-1	many	TRBD1	TRBV6-1	CASRSGGHTEAFF	TGTGCCAGCAGATCAGGGGGACACACTGAAGCTTTCTTT
TRBJ2-6	-	-	TRBV4-3	CASSQVRGAGANVLTF	TGCGCCAGCAGCCAAGTAAGAGGCGCTGGGGCCAACGTCCTGACTTTC
TRBJ2-2	few	TRBD1	TRBV25-1	CASSDGQGVNTGELFF	TGTGCCAGCAGTGATGGACAGGGGGTTAACACCGGGGAGCTGTTTTTT
TRBJ2-1	-	-	TRBV6-2/TRBV6-3	CASSSVGPNIVNEQFF	TGTGCCAGCAGTTCCGTCGGGCCGAACATTGTGAATGAGCAGTTCTTC
TRBJ2-7	-	TRBD2	TRBV7-2	CASSYGLAGASYEQYF	TGTGCCAGCAGCTATGGACTAGCGGGGGCCTCCTACGAGCAGTACTTC
TRBJ2-2	-	-	TRBV4-2	CASSQAGLNTGELFF	TGTGCCAGCAGCCAAGCCGGGTTAAACACCGGGGAGCTGTTTTTT
TRBJ1-1	-	TRBD1	TRBV27	CASRRTGNLNTEAFF	TGTGCCAGCAGACGGACAGGTAACCTGAACACTGAAGCTTTCTTT
TRBJ2-3	-	-	TRBV5-1	CASSLVTNTDTQYF	TGCGCCAGCAGCTTGGTCACAAACACAGATACGCAGTATTTT
TRBJ2-2	-	TRBD2	TRBV3-1	CASSQDRRGGAGTGELFF	TGTGCCAGCAGCCAAGATCGCCGCGGGGGGGCCGGAACCGGGGAGCTGTTTTTT
TRBJ1-6	-	TRBD1	TRBV27	CASSLAGRGTSPLHF	TGTGCCAGCAGTTTAGCCGGCAGGGGGACTTCACCCCTCCACTTT